Listed below are T cell receptor beta chains from one sample, sequenced in a study of blood T cell repertoires in COVID-19. Clones were read by immunoSEQ multiplex PCR, and TCRdb kept only the in-frame ones, dropping some. Seen here are 210,000 or so clones, around 90% observed once, and the top ten hold 0.62%. The sample taken for sequencing was peripheral blood. Every receptor here comes from a man aged 50 to 59 with acute or convalescent COVID-19. CDR3s include the opening cysteine and the closing phenylalanine or tryptophan. The order of the fields is D gene, J gene, clone size, V gene, CDR3 protein, CDR3 DNA. D genes are given only for firm matches. Clone size appears in some rows only: once, few, many, or a class for an expanded clone.

d_call: NA
j_call: TRBJ2-5
clone_size: NA
v_call: TRBV21-1
cdr3_aa: CASSKATTLGLAGGSEQTQYF
cdr3_nt: TGTGCCAGCAGCAAAGCGACGACCCTGGGACTAGCGGGGGGAAGCGAGCAGACCCAGTACTTC

d_call: NA
j_call: TRBJ2-1
clone_size: NA
v_call: TRBV27
cdr3_aa: CASSLNGAGNEQFF
cdr3_nt: TGTGCCAGCAGTTTAAACGGGGCGGGAAATGAGCAGTTCTTC

d_call: NA
j_call: TRBJ2-3
clone_size: NA
v_call: TRBV6-5
cdr3_aa: CASSYGDGGLGDTQYF
cdr3_nt: TGTGCCAGCAGTTACGGGGACGGGGGACTTGGAGATACGCAGTATTTT

d_call: TRBD1
j_call: TRBJ1-1
clone_size: NA
v_call: TRBV6-5
cdr3_aa: CASRIGQGYTEAFF
cdr3_nt: TGTGCCAGCAGGATTGGACAGGGGTATACTGAAGCTTTCTTT

d_call: NA
j_call: TRBJ2-3
clone_size: NA
v_call: TRBV11-2
cdr3_aa: CASSLKTRTTSTDTQYF
cdr3_nt: TGTGCCAGCAGCCTCAAGACCCGGACTACTAGCACAGATACGCAGTATTTT

d_call: TRBD2
j_call: TRBJ2-5
clone_size: NA
v_call: TRBV14
cdr3_aa: CASSSSKRGLRETQYF
cdr3_nt: TGTGCCAGCAGCTCCTCGAAGCGGGGTCTCCGAGAGACCCAGTACTTC

d_call: TRBD2
j_call: TRBJ2-2
clone_size: NA
v_call: TRBV5-1
cdr3_aa: CASSHLTSGRYTGELFF
cdr3_nt: TGCGCCAGCAGCCACCTGACTAGCGGGAGATACACCGGGGAGCTGTTTTTT

d_call: NA
j_call: TRBJ2-5
clone_size: NA
v_call: TRBV11-2
cdr3_aa: CASSFSAGGKETQYF
cdr3_nt: TGTGCCAGCAGCTTTTCAGCGGGTGGAAAAGAGACCCAGTACTTC

d_call: NA
j_call: TRBJ2-5
clone_size: NA
v_call: TRBV7-3
cdr3_aa: CASSLTPSRVGETQYF
cdr3_nt: TGTGCCAGCAGCTTAACTCCGTCCAGGGTGGGAGAGACCCAGTACTTC

d_call: TRBD1
j_call: TRBJ1-2
clone_size: NA
v_call: TRBV28
cdr3_aa: CASSFLQGGYTF
cdr3_nt: TGTGCCAGCAGTTTCCTACAGGGGGGCTACACCTTC

d_call: NA
j_call: TRBJ1-5
clone_size: few
v_call: TRBV24-1
cdr3_aa: CATSEFGDQPQHF
cdr3_nt: TGTGCCACCAGTGAGTTCGGGGATCAGCCCCAGCATTTT

d_call: TRBD2
j_call: TRBJ2-1
clone_size: NA
v_call: TRBV29-1
cdr3_aa: CSVDIAGADEQFF
cdr3_nt: TGCAGCGTTGATATAGCGGGGGCGGATGAGCAGTTCTTC

d_call: TRBD1
j_call: TRBJ1-6
clone_size: NA
v_call: TRBV6-4
cdr3_aa: CASSRDRNSPLHF
cdr3_nt: TGTGCCAGCAGCCGGGACAGGAATTCACCCCTCCACTTT

d_call: TRBD2
j_call: TRBJ2-3
clone_size: NA
v_call: TRBV7-2
cdr3_aa: CASSLDSYASGRGADTQYF
cdr3_nt: TGTGCCAGCAGCTTAGATTCTTACGCTAGCGGGAGGGGTGCAGATACGCAGTATTTT

d_call: TRBD1
j_call: TRBJ1-4
clone_size: NA
v_call: TRBV24-1
cdr3_aa: CATSEGGQGSAEKLFF
cdr3_nt: TGTGCCACCAGTGAGGGGGGACAGGGGTCCGCTGAAAAACTGTTTTTT

d_call: NA
j_call: TRBJ2-1
clone_size: NA
v_call: TRBV4-1
cdr3_aa: CASSQDGQDNEQFF
cdr3_nt: TGCGCCAGCAGCCAAGATGGGCAGGACAATGAGCAGTTCTTC

d_call: NA
j_call: TRBJ1-3
clone_size: NA
v_call: TRBV28
cdr3_aa: CASSYRGKYSGNTIYF
cdr3_nt: TGTGCCAGCAGTTATCGGGGGAAGTATTCTGGAAACACCATATATTTT

d_call: TRBD1
j_call: TRBJ1-3
clone_size: NA
v_call: TRBV6-6
cdr3_aa: CASSLGQGADTIYF
cdr3_nt: TGTGCCAGCAGCCTAGGACAGGGGGCGGACACCATATATTTT

d_call: NA
j_call: TRBJ1-1
clone_size: NA
v_call: TRBV27
cdr3_aa: CASRPRGGAVGTEAFF
cdr3_nt: TGTGCCAGCAGACCCCGGGGGGGGGCGGTCGGGACTGAAGCTTTCTTT

d_call: NA
j_call: TRBJ2-2
clone_size: NA
v_call: TRBV21-1
cdr3_aa: CASTLPPSTPEKDTGELFF
cdr3_nt: TGTGCCAGCACCTTACCTCCCAGTACCCCGGAGAAGGACACCGGGGAGCTGTTTTTT

d_call: TRBD2
j_call: TRBJ2-5
clone_size: NA
v_call: TRBV19
cdr3_aa: CASSRGTSGTETQYF
cdr3_nt: TGTGCCAGTAGTCGAGGAACTAGCGGGACGGAGACCCAGTACTTC

d_call: TRBD2
j_call: TRBJ2-1
clone_size: NA
v_call: TRBV28
cdr3_aa: CASIGAGRTYNEQFF
cdr3_nt: TGTGCCAGCATTGGAGCGGGGCGCACCTACAATGAGCAGTTCTTC

d_call: NA
j_call: TRBJ1-4
clone_size: NA
v_call: TRBV30
cdr3_aa: CALSSHRSTNEKLFF
cdr3_nt: TGTGCCCTAAGCTCCCACAGGAGTACTAATGAAAAACTGTTTTTT

d_call: TRBD2
j_call: TRBJ2-3
clone_size: NA
v_call: TRBV19
cdr3_aa: CASSTQAGAFLGDTQYF
cdr3_nt: TGTGCCAGTAGTACCCAAGCGGGAGCCTTTCTGGGGGATACGCAGTATTTT

d_call: NA
j_call: TRBJ1-1
clone_size: NA
v_call: TRBV7-9
cdr3_aa: CASSFWTAQLNTEAFF
cdr3_nt: TGTGCCAGCAGCTTCTGGACAGCTCAACTGAACACTGAAGCTTTCTTT

d_call: TRBD2
j_call: TRBJ2-1
clone_size: once
v_call: TRBV28
cdr3_aa: CASSLLLAGGLDEQFF
cdr3_nt: TGTGCCAGCAGTTTATTACTAGCGGGGGGGCTCGATGAGCAGTTCTTC

d_call: NA
j_call: TRBJ1-1
clone_size: once
v_call: TRBV28
cdr3_aa: CASKAGQMNTEAFF
cdr3_nt: TGTGCCAGCAAGGCCGGACAGATGAACACTGAAGCTTTCTTT

d_call: TRBD2
j_call: TRBJ2-1
clone_size: few
v_call: TRBV4-1
cdr3_aa: CASSQVILGGGANEQFF
cdr3_nt: TGCGCCAGCAGCCAAGTAATCCTAGGCGGGGGGGCCAATGAGCAGTTCTTC

d_call: NA
j_call: TRBJ1-5
clone_size: once
v_call: TRBV27
cdr3_aa: CASSFVQGYLQPQHF
cdr3_nt: TGTGCCAGCAGTTTCGTGCAGGGTTATCTCCAGCCCCAGCATTTT

d_call: TRBD1
j_call: TRBJ1-2
clone_size: NA
v_call: TRBV19
cdr3_aa: CASSIKTGDYGYTF
cdr3_nt: TGTGCCAGTAGTATCAAGACAGGGGACTATGGCTACACCTTC

d_call: TRBD1
j_call: TRBJ2-7
clone_size: once
v_call: TRBV6-5
cdr3_aa: CASSSGRGTSYEQYF
cdr3_nt: TGTGCCAGCAGTTCCGGCAGGGGGACGTCCTACGAGCAGTACTTC

d_call: NA
j_call: TRBJ2-7
clone_size: NA
v_call: TRBV10-3
cdr3_aa: CAIGAKTSGGEQYF
cdr3_nt: TGTGCCATTGGGGCCAAAACGAGTGGTGGCGAGCAGTACTTC

d_call: TRBD1
j_call: TRBJ1-6
clone_size: NA
v_call: TRBV28
cdr3_aa: CASSPGTGGNSPLHF
cdr3_nt: TGTGCCAGCAGTCCGGGGACAGGGGGTAATTCACCCCTCCACTTT

d_call: TRBD1
j_call: TRBJ1-6
clone_size: NA
v_call: TRBV4-2
cdr3_aa: CASSAFQTGSYSPLHF
cdr3_nt: TGTGCCAGCAGCGCCTTTCAGACAGGGTCTTATTCACCCCTCCACTTT

d_call: TRBD1
j_call: TRBJ1-1
clone_size: NA
v_call: TRBV10-3
cdr3_aa: CAIRPTGTGGTEAFF
cdr3_nt: TGTGCCATCAGGCCGACGGGGACAGGGGGCACTGAAGCTTTCTTT

d_call: TRBD2
j_call: TRBJ2-1
clone_size: NA
v_call: TRBV7-6
cdr3_aa: CASSLGLAVFYNEQFF
cdr3_nt: TGTGCCAGCAGCTTGGGACTAGCGGTCTTCTACAATGAGCAGTTCTTC

d_call: NA
j_call: TRBJ1-4
clone_size: NA
v_call: TRBV27
cdr3_aa: CASSPDRLATNEKLFF
cdr3_nt: TGTGCCAGCAGCCCTGACAGACTTGCAACTAATGAAAAACTGTTTTTT

d_call: NA
j_call: TRBJ2-2
clone_size: NA
v_call: TRBV19
cdr3_aa: CASKVVGRNTGELFF
cdr3_nt: TGTGCCAGTAAGGTGGTAGGGAGGAACACCGGGGAGCTGTTTTTT

d_call: NA
j_call: TRBJ1-4
clone_size: NA
v_call: TRBV7-2
cdr3_aa: CASSRGGANEKLFF
cdr3_nt: TGTGCCAGCAGCAGGGGGGGAGCTAATGAAAAACTGTTTTTT

d_call: NA
j_call: TRBJ1-4
clone_size: NA
v_call: TRBV7-9
cdr3_aa: CASSLGFETGDEKLFF
cdr3_nt: TGTGCCAGCAGCTTAGGTTTTGAGACGGGGGATGAAAAACTGTTTTTT

d_call: NA
j_call: TRBJ1-3
clone_size: NA
v_call: TRBV5-1
cdr3_aa: CASSFGQHEGGNTIYF
cdr3_nt: TGCGCCAGCAGCTTTGGACAGCACGAGGGTGGAAACACCATATATTTT

d_call: NA
j_call: TRBJ2-1
clone_size: NA
v_call: TRBV5-1
cdr3_aa: CASSFSGSYNEQFF
cdr3_nt: TGCGCCAGCAGCTTTAGCGGCTCCTACAATGAGCAGTTCTTC

d_call: NA
j_call: TRBJ1-5
clone_size: NA
v_call: TRBV7-9
cdr3_aa: CASSWGGSQPQHF
cdr3_nt: TGTGCCAGCAGCTGGGGGGGAAGTCAGCCCCAGCATTTT

d_call: NA
j_call: TRBJ1-1
clone_size: once
v_call: TRBV19
cdr3_aa: CASSIVDSLNTEAFF
cdr3_nt: TGTGCCAGTAGTATAGTTGACTCCCTGAACACTGAAGCTTTCTTT

d_call: TRBD1
j_call: TRBJ1-4
clone_size: NA
v_call: TRBV25-1
cdr3_aa: CASSESLGTGSEKLFF
cdr3_nt: TGTGCCAGCAGTGAGTCGCTCGGGACAGGTAGTGAAAAACTGTTTTTT

d_call: TRBD2
j_call: TRBJ2-2
clone_size: NA
v_call: TRBV5-4
cdr3_aa: CASSLDLAGAGELFF
cdr3_nt: TGTGCCAGCAGCTTGGATCTAGCGGGAGCCGGGGAGCTGTTTTTT